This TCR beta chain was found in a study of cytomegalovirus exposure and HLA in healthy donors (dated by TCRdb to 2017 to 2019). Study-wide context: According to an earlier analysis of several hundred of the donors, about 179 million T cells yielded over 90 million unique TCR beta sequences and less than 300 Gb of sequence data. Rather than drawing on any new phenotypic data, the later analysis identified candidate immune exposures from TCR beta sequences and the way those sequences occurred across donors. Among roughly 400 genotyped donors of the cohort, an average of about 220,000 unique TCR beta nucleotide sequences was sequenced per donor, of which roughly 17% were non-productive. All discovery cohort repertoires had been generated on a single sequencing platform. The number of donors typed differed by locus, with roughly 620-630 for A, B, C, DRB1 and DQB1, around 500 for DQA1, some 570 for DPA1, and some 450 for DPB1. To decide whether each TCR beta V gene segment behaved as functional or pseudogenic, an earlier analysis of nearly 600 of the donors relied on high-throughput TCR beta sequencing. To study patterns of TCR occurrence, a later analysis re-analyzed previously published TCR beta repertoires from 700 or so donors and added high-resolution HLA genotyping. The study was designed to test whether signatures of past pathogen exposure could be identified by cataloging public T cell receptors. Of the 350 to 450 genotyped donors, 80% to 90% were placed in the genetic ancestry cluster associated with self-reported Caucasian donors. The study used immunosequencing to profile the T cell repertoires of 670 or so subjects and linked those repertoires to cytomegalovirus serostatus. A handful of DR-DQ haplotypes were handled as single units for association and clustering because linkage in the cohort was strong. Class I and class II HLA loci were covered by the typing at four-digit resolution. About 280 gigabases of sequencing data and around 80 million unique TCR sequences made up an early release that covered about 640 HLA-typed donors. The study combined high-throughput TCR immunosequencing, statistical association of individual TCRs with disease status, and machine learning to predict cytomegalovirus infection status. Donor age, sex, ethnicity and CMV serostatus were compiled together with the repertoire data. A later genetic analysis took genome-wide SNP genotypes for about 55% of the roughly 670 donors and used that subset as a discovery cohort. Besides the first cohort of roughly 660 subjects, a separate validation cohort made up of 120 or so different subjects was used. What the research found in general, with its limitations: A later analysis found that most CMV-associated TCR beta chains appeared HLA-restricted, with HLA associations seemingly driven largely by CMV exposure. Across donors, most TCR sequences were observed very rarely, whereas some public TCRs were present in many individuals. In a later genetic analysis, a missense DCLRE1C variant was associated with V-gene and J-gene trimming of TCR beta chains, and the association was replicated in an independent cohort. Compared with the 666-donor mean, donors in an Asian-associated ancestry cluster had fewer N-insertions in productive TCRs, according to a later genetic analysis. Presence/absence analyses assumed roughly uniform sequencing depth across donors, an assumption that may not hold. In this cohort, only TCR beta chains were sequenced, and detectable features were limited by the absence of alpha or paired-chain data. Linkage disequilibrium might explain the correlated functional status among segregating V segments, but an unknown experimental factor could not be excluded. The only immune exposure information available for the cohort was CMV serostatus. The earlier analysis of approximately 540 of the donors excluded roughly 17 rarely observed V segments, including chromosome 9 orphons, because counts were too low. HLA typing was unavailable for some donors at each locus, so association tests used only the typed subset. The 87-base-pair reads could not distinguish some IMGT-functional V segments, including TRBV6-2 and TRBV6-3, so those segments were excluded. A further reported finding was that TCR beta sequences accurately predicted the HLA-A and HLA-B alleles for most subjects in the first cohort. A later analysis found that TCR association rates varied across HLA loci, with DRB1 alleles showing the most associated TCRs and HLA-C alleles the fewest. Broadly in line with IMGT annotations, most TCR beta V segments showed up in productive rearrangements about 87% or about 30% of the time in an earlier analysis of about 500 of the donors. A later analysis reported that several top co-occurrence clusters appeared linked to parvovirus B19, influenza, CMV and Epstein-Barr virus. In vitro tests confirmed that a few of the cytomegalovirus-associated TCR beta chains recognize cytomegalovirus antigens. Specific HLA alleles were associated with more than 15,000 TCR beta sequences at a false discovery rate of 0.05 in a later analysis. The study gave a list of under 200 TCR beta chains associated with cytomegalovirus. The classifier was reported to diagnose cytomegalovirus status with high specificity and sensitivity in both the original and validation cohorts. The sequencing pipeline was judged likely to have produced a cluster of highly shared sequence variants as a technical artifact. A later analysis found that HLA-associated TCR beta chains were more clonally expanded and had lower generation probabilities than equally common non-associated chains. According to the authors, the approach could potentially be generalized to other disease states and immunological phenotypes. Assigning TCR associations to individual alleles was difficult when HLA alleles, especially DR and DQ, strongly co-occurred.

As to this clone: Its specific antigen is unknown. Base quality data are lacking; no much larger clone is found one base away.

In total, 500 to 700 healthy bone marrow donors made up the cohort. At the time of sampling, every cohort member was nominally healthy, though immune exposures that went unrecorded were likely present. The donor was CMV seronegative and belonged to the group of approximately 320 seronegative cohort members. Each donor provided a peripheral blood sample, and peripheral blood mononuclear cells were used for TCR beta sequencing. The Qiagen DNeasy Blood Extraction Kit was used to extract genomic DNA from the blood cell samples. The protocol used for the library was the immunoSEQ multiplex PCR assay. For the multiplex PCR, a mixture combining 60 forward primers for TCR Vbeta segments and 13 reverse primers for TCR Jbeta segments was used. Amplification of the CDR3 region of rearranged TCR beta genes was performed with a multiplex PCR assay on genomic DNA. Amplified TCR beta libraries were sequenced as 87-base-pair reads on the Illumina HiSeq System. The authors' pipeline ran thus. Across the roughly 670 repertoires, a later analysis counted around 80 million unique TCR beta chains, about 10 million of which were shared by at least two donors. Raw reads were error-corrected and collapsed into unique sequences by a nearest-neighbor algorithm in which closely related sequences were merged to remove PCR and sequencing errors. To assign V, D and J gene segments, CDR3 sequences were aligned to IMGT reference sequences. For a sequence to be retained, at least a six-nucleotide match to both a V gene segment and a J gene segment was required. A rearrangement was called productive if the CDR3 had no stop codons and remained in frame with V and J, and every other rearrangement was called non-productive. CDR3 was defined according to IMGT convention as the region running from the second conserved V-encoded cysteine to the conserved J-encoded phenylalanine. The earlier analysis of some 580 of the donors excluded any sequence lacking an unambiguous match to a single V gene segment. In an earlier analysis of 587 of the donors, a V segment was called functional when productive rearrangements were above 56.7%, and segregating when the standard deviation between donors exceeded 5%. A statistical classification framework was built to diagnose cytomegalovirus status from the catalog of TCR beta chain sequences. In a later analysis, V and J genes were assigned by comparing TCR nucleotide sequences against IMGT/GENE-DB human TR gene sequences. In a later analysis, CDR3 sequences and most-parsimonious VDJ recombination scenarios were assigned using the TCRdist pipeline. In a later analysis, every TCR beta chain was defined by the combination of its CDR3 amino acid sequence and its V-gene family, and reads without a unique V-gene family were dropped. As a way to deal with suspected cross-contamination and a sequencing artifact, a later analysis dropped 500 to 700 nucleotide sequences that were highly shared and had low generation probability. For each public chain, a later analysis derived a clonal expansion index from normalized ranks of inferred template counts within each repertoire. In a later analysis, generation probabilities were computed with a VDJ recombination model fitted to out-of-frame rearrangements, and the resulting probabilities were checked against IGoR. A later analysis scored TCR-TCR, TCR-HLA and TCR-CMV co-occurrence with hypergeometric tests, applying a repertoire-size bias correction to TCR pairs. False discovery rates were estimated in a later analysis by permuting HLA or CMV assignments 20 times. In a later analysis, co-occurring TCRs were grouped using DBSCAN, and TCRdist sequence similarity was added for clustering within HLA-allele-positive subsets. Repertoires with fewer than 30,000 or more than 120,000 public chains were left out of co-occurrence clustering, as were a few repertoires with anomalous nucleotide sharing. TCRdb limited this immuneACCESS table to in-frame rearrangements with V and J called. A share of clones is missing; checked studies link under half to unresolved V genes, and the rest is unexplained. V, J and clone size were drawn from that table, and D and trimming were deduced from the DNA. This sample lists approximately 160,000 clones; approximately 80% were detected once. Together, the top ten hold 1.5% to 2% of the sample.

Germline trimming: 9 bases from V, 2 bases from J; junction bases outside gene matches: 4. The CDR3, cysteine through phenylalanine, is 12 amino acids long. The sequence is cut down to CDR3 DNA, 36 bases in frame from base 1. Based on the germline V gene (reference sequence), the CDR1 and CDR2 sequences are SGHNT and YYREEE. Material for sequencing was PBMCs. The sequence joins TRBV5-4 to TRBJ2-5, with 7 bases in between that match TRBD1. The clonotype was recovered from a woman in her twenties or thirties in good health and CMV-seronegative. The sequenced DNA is TGTGCCATGGGACAGACGCAAGAGACCCAGTACTTC. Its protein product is CAMGQTQETQYF. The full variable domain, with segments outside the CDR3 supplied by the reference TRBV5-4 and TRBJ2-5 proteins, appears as ETGVTQSPTHLIKTRGQQVTLRCSSQSGHNTVSWYQQALGQGPQFIFQYYREEENGRGNFPPRFSGLQFPNYSSELNVNALELDDSALYLCAMGQTQETQYFGPGTRLLVL.